This T cell receptor (beta chain) was recorded in a study of beta chain features in type 1 diabetes. Overall study results and limits: Shorter TCRB CDR3s, moderately but significantly so, marked every one of the four CD4+ subsets in Type 1 diabetes patients.

This CDR3 comprises 13 residues. Germline V gives CDR1 SEHNR, CDR2 FQNEAQ (reference sequence). Trimming cost V 5 bases and J 3 bases; bases outside gene matches: 3. Of the isolated RNA, all was reverse transcribed, and so the sequenced material was expressed TCRB transcripts. The table came from immunoSEQ multiplex PCR; TCRdb's copy has only in-frame clones and leaves some out. In the table there are roughly 180,000 clones, around 8% of which are singletons. Sorting with CD45RO/CCR7/CD25/CD127/CD95/CD27 yielded naive, central memory, regulatory and stem-like memory CD4+ cells. This clone was observed many times. Its antigen is unknown.

The clonotype comes from a woman in her thirties or forties with type 1 diabetes. The V gene is TRBV7-9, the J gene TRBJ1-1, with TRBD1 matching over 7 bases. Sequencing used central memory CD4+ T cells from blood. The CDR3 here is CASSAGTDTEAFF. DNA of the CDR3: TGTGCCAGCAGCGCCGGGACAGACACTGAAGCTTTCTTT.